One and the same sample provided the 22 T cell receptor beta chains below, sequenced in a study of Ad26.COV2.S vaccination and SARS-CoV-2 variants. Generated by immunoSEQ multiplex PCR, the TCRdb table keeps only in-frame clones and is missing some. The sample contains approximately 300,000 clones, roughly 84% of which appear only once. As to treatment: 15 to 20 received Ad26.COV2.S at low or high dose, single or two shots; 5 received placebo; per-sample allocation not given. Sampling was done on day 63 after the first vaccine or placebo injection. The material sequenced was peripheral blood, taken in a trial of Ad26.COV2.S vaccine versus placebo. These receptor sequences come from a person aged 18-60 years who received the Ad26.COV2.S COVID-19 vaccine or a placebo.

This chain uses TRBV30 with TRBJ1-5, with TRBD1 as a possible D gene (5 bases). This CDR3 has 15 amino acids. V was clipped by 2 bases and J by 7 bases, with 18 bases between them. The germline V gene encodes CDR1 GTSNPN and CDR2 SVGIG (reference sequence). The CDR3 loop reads CAWSSPGTVPQPQHF. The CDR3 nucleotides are TGTGCCTGGAGTTCACCTGGGACGGTCCCCCAGCCCCAGCATTTT.

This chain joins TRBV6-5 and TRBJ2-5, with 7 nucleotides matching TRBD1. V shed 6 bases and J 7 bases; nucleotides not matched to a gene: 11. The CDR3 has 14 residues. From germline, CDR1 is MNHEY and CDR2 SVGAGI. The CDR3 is CASRGDSSRGTQYF. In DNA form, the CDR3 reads TGTGCCAGCAGGGGGGACAGTAGTCGGGGGACCCAGTACTTC.

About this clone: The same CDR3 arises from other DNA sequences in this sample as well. The CDR3 DNA follows: TGTGCCAGCAGCTCTCAAGGCGGTAACACTGAAGCTTTCTTT. Amino acid sequence: CASSSQGGNTEAFF. This chain uses TRBV7-2 with TRBJ1-1; D call uncertain. With 4 bases removed from V and 2 bases from J, the gap between germline ends came to 11 bases. The CDR3 is made up of 14 amino acids. Germline CDR1 and CDR2: SGHTA and FQGNSA.

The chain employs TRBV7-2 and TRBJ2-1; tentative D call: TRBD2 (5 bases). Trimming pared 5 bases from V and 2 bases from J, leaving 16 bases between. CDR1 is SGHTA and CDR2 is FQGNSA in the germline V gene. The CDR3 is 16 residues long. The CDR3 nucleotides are TGTGCCAGCAGCGGAAGTCCGGACTCAGCCTACAATGAGCAGTTCTTC. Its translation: CASSGSPDSAYNEQFF.

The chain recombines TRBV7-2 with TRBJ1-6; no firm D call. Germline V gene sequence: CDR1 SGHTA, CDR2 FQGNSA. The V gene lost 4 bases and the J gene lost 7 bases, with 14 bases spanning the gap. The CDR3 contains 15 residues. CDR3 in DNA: TGTGCCAGCAGCTCCGGACCGGTGGGGAATTCACCCCTCCACTTT. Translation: CASSSGPVGNSPLHF.

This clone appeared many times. The CDR3 coding sequence is TGCGCCAGCAGCCCACACAGGGGGTGGACTGAAGCTTTCTTT. This gives the protein CASSPHRGWTEAFF. The chain couples TRBV4-1 to TRBJ1-1, with 8 bases aligning to TRBD1. The length of the CDR3 is 14 residues. The germline gives CDR1 MGHRA, CDR2 YSYEKL. With 4 bases clipped from V and 5 bases from J, the junction kept 6 bases outside the gene matches.

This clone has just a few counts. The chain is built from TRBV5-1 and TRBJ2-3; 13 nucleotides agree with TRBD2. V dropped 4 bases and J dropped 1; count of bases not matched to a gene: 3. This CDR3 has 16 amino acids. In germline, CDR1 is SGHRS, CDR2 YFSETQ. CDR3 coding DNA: TGCGCCAGCAGCACCGGACTAGCGGGGGGCACAGATACGCAGTATTTT. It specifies CASSTGLAGGTDTQYF.

CDR3 nucleotides: TGTGCCACCAGTGGCGGGGGGACAGGGGCAACTAATGAAAAACTGTTTTTT. This gives the protein CATSGGGTGATNEKLFF. The chain has TRBV24-1 and TRBJ1-4; 10 nucleotides match TRBD1. The CDR3 covers 17 residues. With V trimmed by 5 bases and J by 0 bases, 5 bases remained unmatched. CDR1 is KGHDR and CDR2 is SFDVKD in the germline V gene.

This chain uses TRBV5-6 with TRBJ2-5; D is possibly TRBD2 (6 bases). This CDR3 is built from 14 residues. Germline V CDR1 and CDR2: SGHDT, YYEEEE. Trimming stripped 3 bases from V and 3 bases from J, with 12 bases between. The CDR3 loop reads CASSSSGTEETQYF. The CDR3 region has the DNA TGTGCCAGCAGCTCCTCCGGGACTGAAGAGACCCAGTACTTC.

CDR3: CASSLLGGLQYEQYF. The CDR3 bases are TGCGCCAGCAGTCTCCTCGGGGGACTCCAGTACGAGCAGTACTTC. The chain uses TRBV5-1 and TRBJ2-7; perhaps TRBD2 as D (6 bases). Germline lookup yields CDR1 SGHRS and CDR2 YFSETQ. The V gene lost 5 bases and the J gene lost 4 bases, with 19 bases spanning the gap. The CDR3 is 15 residues long.

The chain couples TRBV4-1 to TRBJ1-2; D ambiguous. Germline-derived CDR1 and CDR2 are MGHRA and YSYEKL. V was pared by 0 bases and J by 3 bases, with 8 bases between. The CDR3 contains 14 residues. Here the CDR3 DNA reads TGCGCCAGCAGCCAAGAGGGCACTTACTATGGCTACACCTTC. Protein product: CASSQEGTYYGYTF.

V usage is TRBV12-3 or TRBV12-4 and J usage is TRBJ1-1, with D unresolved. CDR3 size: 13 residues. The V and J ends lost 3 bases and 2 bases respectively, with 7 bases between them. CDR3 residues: CASSFAANTEAFF. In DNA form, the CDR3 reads TGTGCCAGCAGTTTTGCAGCTAACACTGAAGCTTTCTTT.

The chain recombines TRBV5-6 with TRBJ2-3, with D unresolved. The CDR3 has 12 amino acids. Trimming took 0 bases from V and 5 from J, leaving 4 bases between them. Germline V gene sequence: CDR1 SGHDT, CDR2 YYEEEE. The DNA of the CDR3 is TGTGCCAGCAGCTTGGGCGTAGATACGCAGTATTTT. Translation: CASSLGVDTQYF. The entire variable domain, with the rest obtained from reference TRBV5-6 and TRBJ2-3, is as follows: DAGVTQSPTHLIKTRGQQVTLRCSPKSGHDTVSWYQQALGQGPQFIFQYYEEEERQRGNFPDRFSGHQFPNYSSELNVNALLLGDSALYLCASSLGVDTQYFGPGTRLTVL.

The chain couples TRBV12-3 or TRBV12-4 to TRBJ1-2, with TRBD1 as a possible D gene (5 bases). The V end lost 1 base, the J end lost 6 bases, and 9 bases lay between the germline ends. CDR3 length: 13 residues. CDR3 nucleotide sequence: TGTGCCAGCAGTTTAGGAGGGACGGATGGCTACACCTTC. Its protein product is CASSLGGTDGYTF.

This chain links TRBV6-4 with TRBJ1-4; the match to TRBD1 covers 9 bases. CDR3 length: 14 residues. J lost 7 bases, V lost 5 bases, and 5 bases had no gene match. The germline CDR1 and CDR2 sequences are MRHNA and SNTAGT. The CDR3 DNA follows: TGTGCCAGCAGTCCGACAGGGGGTGGTGAAAAACTGTTTTTT. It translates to CASSPTGGGEKLFF.

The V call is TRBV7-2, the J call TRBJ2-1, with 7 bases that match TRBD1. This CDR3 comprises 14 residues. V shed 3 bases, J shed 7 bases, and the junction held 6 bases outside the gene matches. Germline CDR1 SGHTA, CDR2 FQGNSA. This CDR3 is CASSFDRAWNEQFF. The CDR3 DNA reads TGTGCCAGCAGCTTTGACAGGGCCTGGAATGAGCAGTTCTTC.

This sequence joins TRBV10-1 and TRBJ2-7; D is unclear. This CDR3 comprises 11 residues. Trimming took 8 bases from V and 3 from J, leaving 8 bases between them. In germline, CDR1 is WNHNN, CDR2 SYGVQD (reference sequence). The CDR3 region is CASGDGYEQYF. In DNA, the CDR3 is TGCGCCAGCGGAGACGGCTACGAGCAGTACTTC.

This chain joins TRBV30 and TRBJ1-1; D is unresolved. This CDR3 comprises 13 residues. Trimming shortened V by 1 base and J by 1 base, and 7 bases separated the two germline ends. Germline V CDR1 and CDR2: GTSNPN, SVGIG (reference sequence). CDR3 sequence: CAWSGYRNTEAFF. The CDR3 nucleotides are TGTGCCTGGAGTGGGTACAGGAACACTGAAGCTTTCTTT.

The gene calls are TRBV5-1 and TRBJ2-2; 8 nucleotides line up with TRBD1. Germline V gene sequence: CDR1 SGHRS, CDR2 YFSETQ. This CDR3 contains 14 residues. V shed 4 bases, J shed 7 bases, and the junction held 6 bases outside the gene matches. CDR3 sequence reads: CASSDQGADGELFF. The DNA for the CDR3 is TGCGCCAGCAGCGATCAGGGGGCTGACGGGGAGCTGTTTTTT.

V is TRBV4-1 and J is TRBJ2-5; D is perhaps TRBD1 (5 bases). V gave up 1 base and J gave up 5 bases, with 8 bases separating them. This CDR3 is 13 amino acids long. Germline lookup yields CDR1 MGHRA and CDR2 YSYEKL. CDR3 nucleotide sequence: TGCGCCAGCAGCCAAGTAAAGGGGGAGACCCAGTACTTC. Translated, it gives CASSQVKGETQYF.

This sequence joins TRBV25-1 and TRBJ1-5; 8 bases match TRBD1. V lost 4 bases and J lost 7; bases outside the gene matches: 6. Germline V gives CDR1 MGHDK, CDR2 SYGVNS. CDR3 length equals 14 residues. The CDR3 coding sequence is TGTGCCAGCAGTGCAACAGGGGGGAGCCAGCCCCAGCATTTT. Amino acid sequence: CASSATGGSQPQHF.

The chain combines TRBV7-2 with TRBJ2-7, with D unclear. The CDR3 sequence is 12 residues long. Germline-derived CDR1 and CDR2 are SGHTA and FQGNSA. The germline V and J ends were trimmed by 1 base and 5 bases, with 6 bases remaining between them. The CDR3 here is CASSLVQHEQYF. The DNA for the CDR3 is TGTGCCAGCAGCTTAGTACAGCACGAGCAGTACTTC.